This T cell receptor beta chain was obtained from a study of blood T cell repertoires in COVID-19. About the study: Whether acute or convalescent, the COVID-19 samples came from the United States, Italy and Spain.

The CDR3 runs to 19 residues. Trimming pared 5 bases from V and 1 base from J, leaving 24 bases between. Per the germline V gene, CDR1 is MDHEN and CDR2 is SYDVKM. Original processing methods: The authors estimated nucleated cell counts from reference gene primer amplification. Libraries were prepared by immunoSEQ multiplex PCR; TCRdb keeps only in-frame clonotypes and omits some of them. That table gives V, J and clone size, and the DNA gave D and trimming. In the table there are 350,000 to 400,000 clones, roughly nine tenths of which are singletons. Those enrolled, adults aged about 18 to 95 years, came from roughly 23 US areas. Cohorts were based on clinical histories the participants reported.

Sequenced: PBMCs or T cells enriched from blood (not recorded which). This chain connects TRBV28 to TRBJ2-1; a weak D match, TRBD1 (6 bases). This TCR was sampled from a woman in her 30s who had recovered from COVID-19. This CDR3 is CASSPLFYPGTMSYNEQFF. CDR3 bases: TGTGCCAGCAGTCCATTATTTTATCCCGGGACAATGTCCTACAATGAGCAGTTCTTC.